The rows below give T cell receptor beta chains drawn from one sample of a study of regulatory T cells in long-lasting Graves disease. In TCRdb, the multiplex PCR reads were re-called with MiXCR into one record per CDR3 protein. The data contain over 500,000 distinct CDR3 sequences, 15% to 20% of them singletons. This same sample was also taken into another study, of T cells in Graves' hyperthyroidism and ophthalmopathy.

Sequences were derived from peripheral blood mononuclear cells (PBMCs), sampled at new diagnosis, from a patient treated with antithyroid drugs. The source of these receptors is a young man with Graves disease. Both conserved end residues are part of each CDR3. A D gene is named only where the DNA matches it firmly. Rows may omit the clone size; those that give it use once, few, many or a size class.

>.|.|TRBV18|TRBJ1-1
TGTGCCAGCTCACAGACAGCGGGGAACACTGAAGCTTTCTTT
CASSQTAGNTEAFF
>few|.|TRBV6-1|TRBJ2-7
TGTGCCAGCTATCGCCGTTGGGCCGAGCAGTACTTC
CASYRRWAEQYF
>many|.|TRBV5-1|TRBJ2-1
TGCGCCAGCAGCTTGGACGGCTACAATGAGCAGTTCTTC
CASSLDGYNEQFF
>many|.|TRBV12-3/TRBV12-4|TRBJ1-5
TGTGCCAGCAGTTTATTCGGACCGGGCAATCAGCCCCAGCATTTT
CASSLFGPGNQPQHF
>.|TRBD2|TRBV7-9|TRBJ2-1
TGTGCCAGCAGCTTATTGGGAGGGCCTTCTTACAATGAGCAGTTCTTC
CASSLLGGPSYNEQFF
>few|TRBD1|TRBV6-2/TRBV6-3|TRBJ1-2
TGTGCCAGCAGTTCGACAGGGCGTGGCTATGGCTACACCTTC
CASSSTGRGYGYTF
>few|TRBD1|TRBV27|TRBJ2-7
TGTGCCAGCAGTTTAAGGGGCCAGGACAGGCTCTCCTACGAGCAGTACTTC
CASSLRGQDRLSYEQYF
>few|TRBD1|TRBV5-1|TRBJ2-1
TGCGCCAGCAGCCCCAGACAGGGGAATCGCGCCAATGAGCAGTTCTTC
CASSPRQGNRANEQFF
>many|TRBD1|TRBV27|TRBJ1-1
TGTGCCAGCAGTTTCTTTTCCGACCCGACAGGGGCAAAGGACACTGAAGCTTTCTTT
CASSFFSDPTGAKDTEAFF
>.|.|TRBV6-2/TRBV6-3|TRBJ2-1
TGTGCCAGCAGTGAAGCGTCGGGGGAGCAGTTCTTC
CASSEASGEQFF
>.|.|TRBV4-1|TRBJ2-1
TGCGCCAGCAGCCAAGCGGCCGGGGGGCCCAACAATGAGCAGTTCTTC
CASSQAAGGPNNEQFF
>many|.|TRBV18|TRBJ2-1
TGTGCCAGCTCACCCACGGGAGCCTCATACAATGAGCAGTTCTTC
CASSPTGASYNEQFF
>many|.|TRBV7-9|TRBJ2-7
TGTGCCAGCAGCGAAGACGTAGCCTACGAGCAGTACTTC
CASSEDVAYEQYF
>.|.|TRBV12-3/TRBV12-4|TRBJ2-7
TGTGCCAGCAATGCCGGGGCAGGGGCAAGGAAAAAGTACTTC
CASNAGAGARKKYF
>few|.|TRBV9|TRBJ2-5
TGTGCCAGCAGCGTAGCCTCAGCGTACCAAGAGACCCAGTACTTC
CASSVASAYQETQYF
>many|TRBD2|TRBV2|TRBJ2-7
TGTGCCAGCAGTGAAGCGGTACTAGCGCCGTTCTACGAGCAGTACTTC
CASSEAVLAPFYEQYF
>few|TRBD2|TRBV20-1|TRBJ2-3
TGCAGTGCCCCTATTAGGGCGGGAGGGCCTGGAGATACGCAGTATTTT
CSAPIRAGGPGDTQYF
>few|.|TRBV3-1|TRBJ2-2
TGTGCCAGCAGCCCCTCGGTTGTGCTGAACACCGGGGAGCTGTTTTTT
CASSPSVVLNTGELFF
>many|TRBD2|TRBV20-1|TRBJ2-7
TGCAGTGCTAGAAAACTAGCGGGAGATATCAACGAGCAGTACTTC
CSARKLAGDINEQYF
>.|.|TRBV7-9|TRBJ1-5
TGTGCCAGCAGCTTAGCGGGCAGCAGTTATAGCAATCAGCCCCAGCATTTT
CASSLAGSSYSNQPQHF
>few|.|TRBV27|TRBJ1-3
TGTGCCAGCTCACCCTTTTCGGAGGTATTTAGCGACACCATATATTTT
CASSPFSEVFSDTIYF
>many|.|TRBV11-2|TRBJ2-7
TGTGCCAGCACCGATTTGCCCTACGAGCAGTACTTC
CASTDLPYEQYF
>many|.|TRBV7-8|TRBJ2-7
TGTGCCAGCAGCTTGATGAACAGTCCCTCCTACGAGCAGTACTTC
CASSLMNSPSYEQYF
>many|TRBD2|TRBV7-2|TRBJ2-3
TGTGCCAGCAGCTCCACCCCCGGCGCAGGACGGGAGGGCCAAGTGTCAGATACGCAGTATTTT
CASSSTPGAGREGQVSDTQYF
>many|.|TRBV30|TRBJ2-6
TGTGCCTGGAGTGATGGACAACCAACTGGGGCCAACGTCCTGACTTTC
CAWSDGQPTGANVLTF
>.|.|TRBV20-1|TRBJ1-1
TGCAGTGCTAGAGTACGACGCGACACTGAAGCTTTCTTT
CSARVRRDTEAFF
>.|.|TRBV30|TRBJ1-1
TGTGCCTGGACTCGAGGGCGCGCTGAAGCTTTCTTT
CAWTRGRAEAFF
>many|.|TRBV5-5|TRBJ2-1
TGTGCCAGCAGCCACTCCGAGGAAAATGAGCAGTTCTTC
CASSHSEENEQFF
>.|TRBD2|TRBV29-1|TRBJ2-6
TGCAGCGCCCGGGGGGGGAGTTTCGGGGCCAACGTCCTGACTTTC
CSARGGSFGANVLTF
>.|.|TRBV7-3|TRBJ2-3
TGTGCCAGCAGCTTAAATGTATATAGCACAGATACGCAGTATTTT
CASSLNVYSTDTQYF
>.|.|TRBV7-3|TRBJ2-2
TGTGCCAGCAGCGGGGACGTAATTCCTTCCGGGGAGCTGTTTTTT
CASSGDVIPSGELFF
>.|.|TRBV5-1|TRBJ2-5
TGCGCCAGCACCCCCACGGGGCGAGAGACCCAGTACTTC
CASTPTGRETQYF